These 8 T cell receptor beta chains were sequenced from one sample in a study of T cell repertoires in cytomegalovirus infection. TCRdb re-analysed the reads in MiXCR, keeping a single row per CDR3 protein. This table holds roughly 500,000 distinct CDR3 sequences, 33% found once. For these receptors, no antigen is known. The material sequenced was cultured PBMCs, taken from culture after CMV antigen stimulation. The origin of the receptors is a human donor in good health (CMV status not recorded). Some clones in this sample may be carry-over from other donors' samples.

The chain carries TRBV28 and TRBJ2-7; 9 bases map to TRBD1. From germline, CDR1 is MDHEN and CDR2 SYDVKM. V gave up 7 bases and J gave up 7 bases; unmatched junction bases: 8. The CDR3 extends over 13 amino acids. This CDR3 reads CASTPVGTGEQYF. The CDR3 DNA sequence: TGTGCCAGCACCCCCGTCGGGACAGGGGAGCAGTACTTC.

The gene calls are TRBV20-1 and TRBJ2-5, with D tentatively TRBD2 (5 bases). The CDR3 spans 15 residues. The germline gives CDR1 DFQATT, CDR2 SNEGSKA (reference sequence). V lost 3 bases to trimming and J lost 1 base, with 15 bases between them. Here the CDR3 DNA reads TGCAGTGCTAGCCGTTTAGCGCCCCTCCAAGAGACCCAGTACTTC. This codes for CSASRLAPLQETQYF.

The chain recombines TRBV2 with TRBJ2-2; TRBD2 matches 12 bases. The germline CDR1 and CDR2 sequences are SNHLY and FYNNEI. The CDR3 consists of 14 residues. J gave up 9 bases and V 9 bases, and 8 bases lay outside the gene matches. The CDR3 coding sequence is TGTGCCAGTTCCTCTAGCGGGAGGGACCGGGAGCTGTTTTTT. Translated: CASSSSGRDRELFF.

This clonotype has more than one count but fewer than ten. The rearrangement links TRBV6-8 to TRBJ1-1; TRBD1 matches 7 bases. The germline CDR1 and CDR2 sequences are MNHGY and SAAAGT. This CDR3 region has 14 residues. V shed 3 bases and J 4 bases; nucleotides not matched to a gene: 5. The CDR3 bases are TGTGCCAGCAGTTATCAGGGGGTGGGCACTGAAGCTTTCTTT. It is translated as CASSYQGVGTEAFF.

The J gene is TRBJ1-4, the V gene TRBV20-1, with 8 bases lining up with TRBD1. With V trimmed by 8 bases and J by 8 bases, 22 bases remained unmatched. This CDR3 has 17 amino acids. Germline V gene data show CDR1 as DFQATT and CDR2 as SNEGSKA (reference sequence). CDR3 protein: CSPTPWNRGQEEEKLFF. The CDR3 nucleotides are TGCAGTCCGACCCCTTGGAACCGGGGACAGGAGGAAGAAAAACTGTTTTTT.

J is TRBJ2-3 and V is TRBV4-1, with D hard to call. Germline CDR1 is MGHRA and CDR2 is YSYEKL. V lost 0 bases and J 11 bases, leaving 12 bases between the germline ends. CDR3 length: 13 residues. The CDR3 DNA reads as TGCGCCAGCAGCCAAGATTACGACATACGGCAGTATTTT. Protein: CASSQDYDIRQYF.

Only a few counts were recorded for this clonotype. This rearrangement joins TRBV28 to TRBJ2-7, with D possibly matching TRBD2 (6 bases). CDR1 MDHEN and CDR2 SYDVKM come from the germline V gene. Trimming stripped 6 bases from V and 4 bases from J, with 16 bases between. The CDR3 runs to 14 residues. CDR3 sequence reads: CASRTSGSHYEQYF. CDR3 DNA: TGTGCCAGCAGGACAAGCGGGTCCCATTACGAGCAGTACTTC.

This clonotype has ten or more counts. V is TRBV7-2 and J is TRBJ2-6; TRBD2 aligns across 7 bases. With V trimmed by 3 bases and J by 0 bases, 5 bases remained unmatched. Germline lookup yields CDR1 SGHTA and CDR2 FQGNSA. This CDR3 comprises 17 residues. In nucleotides, the CDR3 is TGTGCCAGCAGCTTTGGACTAGGATTCTCTGGGGCCAACGTCCTGACTTTC. Translating gives CASSFGLGFSGANVLTF.